This T cell receptor beta chain was captured by sequencing in a study of regulatory T cells in long-lasting Graves disease. V was pared by 2 bases and J by 7 bases, with 14 bases between. Germline CDR1 MNHEY, CDR2 SMNVEV (reference sequence). The CDR3 consists of 15 residues. Study findings and constraints: Newly diagnosed Graves' patients had higher TCR diversity than persistent ones. When disease was persistent, TRBV28, TRBJ1-2 and TRBJ2-5 were the favored segments.

Time point denoted: persistent/refractory GD, antithyroid drugs over 5 years with positive TRAb. The TCR library was prepared using RNA isolated from PBMCs. Concerning this clonotype itself: Antigen: not known.

For TCR beta, libraries came from iRepertoire HTBI primers and Arm-PCR of CDR3 regions. Each CDR3 protein is one row after TCRdb ran MiXCR on the multiplex PCR reads. The table has about 660,000 distinct CDR3 sequences, roughly 30% seen once. The sequencing used peripheral blood mononuclear cells (PBMCs), collected when the disease was refractory, from a patient treated with antithyroid drugs. V usage is TRBV27 and J usage is TRBJ1-4; a possible D gene is TRBD1 (6 bases). The clonotype originates from a female donor with Graves disease. CDR3 in amino acids: CASSLRQVASEKLFF. The CDR3 DNA reads as TGTGCCAGCAGTTTAAGACAGGTCGCTTCTGAAAAACTGTTTTTT. The variable domain in full, with the rest retrieved from reference TRBV27 and TRBJ1-4, is EAQVTQNPRYLITVTGKKLTVTCSQNMNHEYMSWYRQDPGLGLRQIYYSMNVEVTDKGDVPEGYKVSRKEKRNFPLILESPSPNQTSLYFCASSLRQVASEKLFFGSGTQLSVL.